This is a list of T cell receptor beta chains from one sample in a study of blood T cell repertoires in COVID-19. Generated by immunoSEQ multiplex PCR, the TCRdb table keeps only in-frame clones and is missing some. The table shows 40,000 to 50,000 clones, with nearly 90% occurring only once. The sequencing sample was made of peripheral blood. Receptors were obtained from a man aged 55 to 70 with acute or convalescent COVID-19. Each CDR3 is given with its conserved first and last residue. The order of the fields is D gene, clone size, V gene, J gene, CDR3 DNA, CDR3 protein. A D gene is named only where the DNA matches it firmly. Only some rows state a clone size, as once, few, many or a class for expanded clones.

-	-	TRBV3-1/TRBV3-2	TRBJ1-2	TGTGCCAGCAGCCAATCCGAGATGGCAGGGAAGGGCTACACCTTC	CASSQSEMAGKGYTF
-	-	TRBV4-3	TRBJ2-2	TGCGCCAGCAGCCAAGAAATAGCTGAGAACACCGGGGAGCTGTTTTTT	CASSQEIAENTGELFF
TRBD1	-	TRBV19	TRBJ2-1	TGTGCCAGTAGTAAAGGGGACAGGGATTTTAGTGAGCAGTTCTTC	CASSKGDRDFSEQFF
-	-	TRBV7-9	TRBJ2-1	TGTGCCAGCAGCTTAGGGGACTCACCAAATGAGCAGTTCTTC	CASSLGDSPNEQFF
-	few	TRBV7-2	TRBJ1-2	TGTGCCAGCAGCTCGGGGAGCTTAGGGTCAAGAGGGAGATATGGCTACACCTTC	CASSSGSLGSRGRYGYTF
-	-	TRBV30	TRBJ1-2	TGTGCCTGGATGGGCGATAACTATGGCTACACCTTC	CAWMGDNYGYTF
-	-	TRBV7-2	TRBJ2-5	TGTGCCAGCAGCCCCCAGGGCCCCTTCAGAGAGACCCAGTACTTC	CASSPQGPFRETQYF
-	once	TRBV12-3/TRBV12-4	TRBJ1-1	TGTGCCAGCAGGGAAAGGGGTGCTGAAGCTTTCTTT	CASRERGAEAFF
-	-	TRBV19	TRBJ1-2	TGTGCCAGCCGAATCCGGGGAAGGATAAGGGGCTACACCTTC	CASRIRGRIRGYTF
TRBD1	-	TRBV19	TRBJ1-1	TGTGCCAGTACGACAGGGGGCGGGGGCCCTGAAGCTTTCTTT	CASTTGGGGPEAFF
-	-	TRBV11-1	TRBJ1-1	TGTGCCAGCAGCTTTACAGGGAACACTGAAGCTTTCTTT	CASSFTGNTEAFF
-	-	TRBV9	TRBJ1-6	TGTGCCAGCAGCGTTTCCCCGGGACAAGGAAGTTCACCCCTCCACTTT	CASSVSPGQGSSPLHF
-	-	TRBV18	TRBJ1-5	TGTGCCAGCCCGGGGGGCCTTGTAAATAATAGCAATCAGCCCCAGCATTTT	CASPGGLVNNSNQPQHF
-	once	TRBV11-2	TRBJ1-2	TGTGCCAGCAGCTCCCTCAGGGGACCTAACTATGGCTACACCTTC	CASSSLRGPNYGYTF
TRBD1	-	TRBV6-5	TRBJ2-5	TGTGCCAGCAGTTACGGGACAGAGGCGACCCAGTACTTC	CASSYGTEATQYF
TRBD1	-	TRBV10-3	TRBJ1-2	TGTGCCATCAGTGCTGGGACAGGCCCGGACAGGTATGGCTACACCTTC	CAISAGTGPDRYGYTF
TRBD1	-	TRBV30	TRBJ1-6	TGTGCCTGGACCATGGGGGGGACAGGGGGCTCTTCACCCCTCCACTTT	CAWTMGGTGGSSPLHF
TRBD1	-	TRBV7-2	TRBJ2-7	TGTGCCAGCAGCAATACGGGACAGTCTTACGAGCAGTACTTC	CASSNTGQSYEQYF
TRBD1	-	TRBV5-1	TRBJ1-1	TGCGCCAGCAGCTTGATAGGGGGACAGTGGAACACTGAAGCTTTCTTT	CASSLIGGQWNTEAFF
TRBD1	-	TRBV6-2/TRBV6-3	TRBJ1-2	TGTGCCAGCAGTTACTCGACAGGGGTTGGCTACACCTTC	CASSYSTGVGYTF